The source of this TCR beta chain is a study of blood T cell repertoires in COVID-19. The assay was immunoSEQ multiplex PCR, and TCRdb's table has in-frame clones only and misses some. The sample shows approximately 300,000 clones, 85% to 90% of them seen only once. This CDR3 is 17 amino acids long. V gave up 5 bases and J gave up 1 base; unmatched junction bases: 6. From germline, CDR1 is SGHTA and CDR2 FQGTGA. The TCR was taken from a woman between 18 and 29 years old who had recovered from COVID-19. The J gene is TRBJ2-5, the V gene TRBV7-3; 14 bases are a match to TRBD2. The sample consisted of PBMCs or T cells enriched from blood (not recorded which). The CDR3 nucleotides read TGTGCCAGCAGCCCCGGGACTAGCGGGGGATTCCAAGAGACCCAGTACTTC. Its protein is CASSPGTSGGFQETQYF.